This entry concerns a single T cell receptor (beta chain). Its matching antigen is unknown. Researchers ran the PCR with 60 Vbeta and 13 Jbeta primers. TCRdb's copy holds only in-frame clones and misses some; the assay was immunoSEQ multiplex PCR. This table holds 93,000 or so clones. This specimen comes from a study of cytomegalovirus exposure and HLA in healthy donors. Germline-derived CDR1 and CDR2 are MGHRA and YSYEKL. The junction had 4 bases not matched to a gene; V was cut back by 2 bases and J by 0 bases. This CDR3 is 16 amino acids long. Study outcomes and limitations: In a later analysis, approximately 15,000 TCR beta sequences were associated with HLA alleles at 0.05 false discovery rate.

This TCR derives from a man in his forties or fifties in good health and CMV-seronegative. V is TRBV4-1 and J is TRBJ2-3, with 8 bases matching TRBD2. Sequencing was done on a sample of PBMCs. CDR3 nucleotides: TGCGCCAGCAGCCAAACCGGGACTAGAAGCACAGATACGCAGTATTTT. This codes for CASSQTGTRSTDTQYF.